Listed here are 7 T cell receptor beta chains from one sample, sequenced in a study of T cell responses to AZD1222 COVID-19 vaccine. Here immunoSEQ multiplex PCR was the method, and the copy in TCRdb shows in-frame clones only, minus some. The top ten clones hold 2.9% of a sample with 90,000 to 130,000 clones, about 95% of them seen once. The starting material was peripheral blood, obtained 28 days after the second AZD1222 dose. The receptors come from an adult who received the AZD1222 COVID-19 vaccine.

V usage is TRBV11-2 and J usage is TRBJ1-6; no definite D call. CDR3 size: 15 residues. V lost 5 bases and J lost 7, with 15 bases in between. In germline, CDR1 is SGHAT, CDR2 FQNNGV. The CDR3 bases are TGTGCCAGCAGCCTGGACCCGCTACCCAATTCACCCCTCCACTTT. As protein: CASSLDPLPNSPLHF.

The CDR3, as DNA: TGTGCCAGCACCTCCGGGACCTCCTACGAGCAGTACTTC. This gives the protein CASTSGTSYEQYF. The chain couples TRBV2 to TRBJ2-7; TRBD1 or TRBD2 may be the D gene (5 bases each). Germline V gene lookup returns CDR1 SNHLY and CDR2 FYNNEI. Trimming left V 7 bases short and J 0 bases short, with 10 bases between. The CDR3 is 13 amino acids. Drawing the rest from reference TRBV2 and TRBJ2-7, the complete variable domain is EPEVTQTPSHQVTQMGQEVILRCVPISNHLYFYWYRQILGQKVEFLVSFYNNEISEKSEIFDDQFSVERPDGSNFTLKIRSTKLEDSAMYFCASTSGTSYEQYFGPGTRLTVT.

The gene calls are TRBV7-2 and TRBJ2-7; 10 bases are a match to TRBD2. The CDR3 has 17 amino acids. V was pared by 5 bases and J by 4 bases, with 14 bases of the junction left unmatched. CDR1 is SGHTA, CDR2 FQGNSA, per germline. CDR3 sequence reads: CASSKQLAGLSQYEQYF. The CDR3 DNA is TGTGCCAGCAGCAAGCAACTAGCGGGACTCTCCCAATACGAGCAGTACTTC.

In DNA form, the CDR3 reads TGTGCCAGCTCACCTCAGGACAGGGCTGTCACTGAAGCTTTCTTT. Amino acids: CASSPQDRAVTEAFF. The chain joins TRBV18 to TRBJ1-1; TRBD1 aligns across 8 bases. The junction had 7 bases not matched to a gene; V was cut back by 3 bases and J by 4 bases. Germline CDR1 KGHSH, CDR2 LQKENI. The CDR3 is made up of 15 amino acids.

The rearrangement joins TRBV19 to TRBJ1-3, with D unresolved. V was shortened by 2 bases and J by 0 bases, with 8 bases between the two germline ends. Germline V lookup: CDR1 LNHDA, CDR2 SQIVND (reference sequence). The CDR3 extends over 15 amino acids. This CDR3 is CASSIPYSSGNTIYF. CDR3 DNA: TGTGCCAGTAGTATACCCTATAGCTCTGGAAACACCATATATTTT.

The CDR3 region has the DNA TGCAGTGCGCGCATAGCACTATGGCAGTTCTTC. It specifies CSARIALWQFF. This chain connects TRBV20-1 to TRBJ2-1; D unclear. Deletions cut 6 bases from V and 12 bases from J, with 15 bases between. This CDR3 is built from 11 residues. Germline lookup yields CDR1 DFQATT and CDR2 SNEGSKA (reference sequence).

The rearrangement uses TRBV11-2 and TRBJ2-7; D is uncertain. The CDR3 contains 15 residues. Germline V gene data show CDR1 as SGHAT and CDR2 as FQNNGV. Trimming took 0 bases from V and 2 from J, leaving 11 bases between them. CDR3 coding DNA: TGTGCCAGCAGCTTAGAGGACGGCATCCCCTACGAGCAGTACTTC. It yields the protein CASSLEDGIPYEQYF. The whole variable domain, filled in from reference TRBV11-2 and TRBJ2-7, reads EAGVAQSPRYKIIEKRQSVAFWCNPISGHATLYWYQQILGQGPKLLIQFQNNGVVDDSQLPKDRFSAERLKGVDSTLKIQPAKLEDSAVYLCASSLEDGIPYEQYFGPGTRLTVT.